This T cell receptor beta chain was obtained from a study of blood T cell repertoires in COVID-19 (TCRdb year 2020). Study-wide context: Samples from collaborators originated in the United States, Italy and Spain and spanned both the acute and convalescent phases of COVID-19. The material from the prospective study consisted of cDNA or gDNA derived from T cells, B-cell-depleted T cells, or PBMCs. The dataset comprised deeply sampled blood TCRbeta repertoires from subjects exposed to, actively infected with, or recovered from COVID-19. The repertoires were released in a freely available public database intended as a resource for research on the immune response to SARS-CoV-2. The samples were drawn from the first 160 participants of the ongoing ImmuneRACE study and from under 1,500 subjects provided by 6 global collaborators. A de-identified subject ID, COVID-19 status, age in years and sex were almost always included in the sample metadata. HLA class I and class II types, where available, came from metadata supplied by the sample provider rather than from assay-based typing. Study-wide findings and limitations: The amount of clinical and demographic metadata varied by source and participant and was provided uncurated.

Worth noting for this clone: Its antigen specificity is not known. Per-base qualities were not stored, and no clone one base away is much larger.

In the prospective study, participants were roughly 18 to 100 years old, resided in about two dozen geographic areas of the United States, and were enrolled through a virtual design. In the prospective study, participants were assigned to cohorts based on the clinical history participants reported in a screening survey and a study questionnaire. Recovered participants in ImmuneRACE Cohort 3 were defined as having two consecutive negative NP/OP PCR tests, clearance from a healthcare professional, or resolution of symptoms. In the prospective study, mobile phlebotomists collected whole blood, serum and a nasopharyngeal or oropharyngeal swab from each participant. Additional blood draws and questionnaires over a 2-month period could optionally be provided by prospective study participants. Before DNA extraction, prospective study blood samples were shipped either frozen or at room temperature. CDR1 and CDR2, looked up from the germline V gene, are SGHRS and YFSETQ. Trimming costs V 3 bases and J 1 base, and their ends lie 16 bases apart. Including the terminal cysteine and phenylalanine, the CDR3 comprises 16 residues. Only the CDR3 part of the read is kept: 48 bases, read in frame from the first base.

The immunoSEQ Assay, a bias-controlled multiplex PCR, was used to amplify TCRbeta CDR3 regions from genomic DNA. Under the source paper's analysis protocol: The number of nucleated cells in each sample was estimated from the amplification of reference gene primers within the assay. Sequence reads were collapsed and filtered to measure the absolute abundance of every unique TCRbeta CDR3 rearrangement. For each sample, productive Simpson clonality was calculated by taking the square root of Simpson's diversity index across productive rearrangements. TCRdb took over this immuneACCESS table, retaining in-frame rearrangements with V and J assigned. Such tables are incomplete; in checked studies, under half of the missing clones stem from an unresolved V gene, and the remainder is unexplained. The DNA gave D and trimming, while V, J and clone size come from that table. The sample includes a few hundred thousand clones, with 80% to 90% observed a single time. The ten largest clonotypes hold about 10% of the sample.

The rearrangement joined TRBV5-1 to TRBJ2-5, with TRBD1 perhaps the D gene, on 6 matching bases. This clonotype was sampled from a woman between 18 and 29 years old who had recovered from COVID-19. The sample comprised PBMCs or T cells enriched from blood (not recorded which). The nucleotide sequence reads as follows: TGCGCCAGCAGCTGGAACTATCCAGGGGCCCAAGAGACCCAGTACTTC. Translation gives CASSWNYPGAQETQYF.